The present TCR beta chain was sequenced within a study of cytomegalovirus exposure and HLA in healthy donors. Broader study findings: Some V segments (TRBV6-2 and TRBV6-3 among them) were excluded as indistinguishable. A later analysis appeared to link common viral pathogens to several of the most significant clusters. Researchers had no immune exposure information except CMV serostatus available.

Trimming stripped 3 bases from V and 2 bases from J, with 9 bases between. The CDR3 has 14 amino acids. CDR1 and CDR2 from the germline V gene are MNHEY and SMNVEV (reference sequence). 13 Jbeta primers and 60 Vbeta primers were used for the PCR. Sequenced by immunoSEQ multiplex PCR; TCRdb stores in-frame clones only, minus some. The sample carries 150,000 to 200,000 clones, about 70% recorded once. This clone was counted between two and nine times. Its specificity is not known. The clonotype comes from a woman aged 40 to 55 in good health and CMV-seropositive. J is TRBJ2-3 and V is TRBV27; D unresolved. The specimen sequenced was PBMCs. CDR3 amino acids: CASSLGSTTDTQYF. CDR3 DNA sequence: TGTGCCAGCAGTTTGGGCAGCACCACAGATACGCAGTATTTT.